This TCR beta chain derives from a study of long-term antiretroviral therapy in people with HIV. Study-level information: The 2015 immediate-ART recommendation came about a decade after the earliest samples. Findings and caveats of the study: ART preceded a rise in diversity that nonetheless stayed lower than in transplant donor controls.

The assay, immunoSEQ v3.0, was run at survey level. Sequencing was performed with immunoSEQ multiplex PCR; in TCRdb, only in-frame clones are kept and a portion is missing. This table has about 21,000 clones, about 86% appearing once. This clone turned up a few times. Its antigen remains unknown. V was shortened by 5 bases and J by 6 bases, with 23 bases between the two germline ends. The CDR3 runs to 16 residues. From germline, CDR1 is MDHEN and CDR2 SYDVKM. This chain links TRBV28 with TRBJ2-7; maybe TRBD2 (5 bases). The sequencing here drew on unsorted PBMCs, taken 1.3 years after starting antiretroviral therapy. This TCR came from a man aged 55 to 70 with HIV. CDR3 in amino acids: CASSILDTARIPEQYF. In DNA, the CDR3 is TGTGCCAGCAGTATACTAGACACGGCCAGAATTCCCGAGCAGTACTTC.